The 20 T cell receptor beta chains below come from one sample, sequenced in a study of technical replicates of blood from a few donors. Here immunoSEQ multiplex PCR was the method, and the copy in TCRdb shows in-frame clones only, minus some. Among 100,000 or so clones listed, roughly 96% were seen once. Sequenced input: T cells isolated from PBMCs. The receptors were gathered from a human donor in good health.

This sequence joins TRBV5-1 and TRBJ1-4, with D possibly TRBD1 on 5 matching bases. V was clipped by 3 bases and J by 7 bases, with 13 bases between them. The CDR3 runs to 14 residues. Germline values: CDR1 SGHRS, CDR2 YFSETQ. This CDR3 reads CASSWGGSTEKLFF. CDR3 nucleotides: TGCGCCAGCAGCTGGGGGGGAAGTACTGAAAAACTGTTTTTT.

This clone was picked up one time. The chain is built from TRBV19 and TRBJ2-5; D perhaps matches TRBD1 (6 bases). CDR3 size: 14 residues. V gave up 8 bases and J gave up 7 bases, with 20 bases separating them. Germline CDR1 LNHDA, CDR2 SQIVND (reference sequence). CDR3 nucleotide sequence: TGTGCCAGTGAGGACAGTAAAGGGATCGGGACCCAGTACTTC. This translates into CASEDSKGIGTQYF.

This chain connects TRBV9 to TRBJ2-1; 11 bases line up with TRBD2. The germline V gene has CDR1 SGDLS and CDR2 YYNGEE. The CDR3 length is 20 residues. The V segment lost 0 bases and the J segment 4 bases; nucleotides outside the gene matches: 15. The CDR3 is CASSVAPGILAGGSYNEQFF. CDR3 nucleotides: TGTGCCAGCAGCGTAGCTCCAGGAATCTTAGCGGGGGGGAGTTACAATGAGCAGTTCTTC.

The rearrangement uses TRBV28 and TRBJ2-1, with 11 bases that match TRBD2. Germline loops: CDR1 MDHEN, CDR2 SYDVKM. The CDR3 has 15 amino acids. V shed 6 bases and J 6 bases; nucleotides not matched to a gene: 7. This CDR3 reads CASRDYSGGVNEQFF. CDR3 in DNA: TGTGCCAGCAGAGACTATAGCGGGGGGGTCAATGAGCAGTTCTTC.

The chain uses TRBV15 and TRBJ2-5; no reliable D call. CDR1 and CDR2 from the germline V gene are LNHNV and YYDKDF (reference sequence). The CDR3 is 13 residues long. The ends were cut back, 3 bases at V and 2 bases at J, with 7 bases in the middle. CDR3 region: CATSRAAQETQYF. Here the CDR3 DNA reads TGTGCCACCAGCAGGGCGGCTCAAGAGACCCAGTACTTC.

This chain links TRBV19 with TRBJ1-1; D is undetermined. The CDR3 covers 16 residues. Trimming removed 0 bases from V and 4 bases from J, with 15 bases in between. CDR1 and CDR2 (germline): LNHDA, SQIVND (reference sequence). The CDR3 reads CASSIDRVRGSTEAFF. In nucleotides, the CDR3 is TGTGCCAGTAGTATAGATAGGGTACGGGGATCCACTGAAGCTTTCTTT. Variable domain in full (rest from reference TRBV19 and TRBJ1-1): DGGITQSPKYLFRKEGQNVTLSCEQNLNHDAMYWYRQDPGQGLRLIYYSQIVNDFQKGDIAEGYSVSREKKESFPLTVTSAQKNPTAFYLCASSIDRVRGSTEAFFGQGTRLTVV.

The chain combines TRBV28 with TRBJ2-7; D possibly corresponds to TRBD1 (5 bases). In germline, CDR1 is MDHEN, CDR2 SYDVKM. The V gene lost 5 bases and the J gene lost 0 bases, with 11 bases spanning the gap. The CDR3 contains 14 residues. The CDR3 protein is CASSTNTGSYEQYF. The CDR3, as DNA: TGTGCCAGCAGTACCAACACAGGCTCCTACGAGCAGTACTTC.

J is TRBJ2-1 and V is TRBV10-3; 12 nucleotides match TRBD2. Germline V gives CDR1 ENHRY, CDR2 SYGVKD. V gave up 4 bases and J gave up 2 bases; unmatched junction bases: 6. This CDR3 spans 17 amino acids. In DNA form, the CDR3 reads TGTGCCATCAGTGCCTGGACTAGCGGGGCTACCTACAATGAGCAGTTCTTC. This gives the protein CAISAWTSGATYNEQFF.

CDR3 nucleotides: TGTGCCAGCAGCCCCGTAGTGCTTATCTCTGGAAACACCATATATTTT. Translation: CASSPVVLISGNTIYF. V usage is TRBV7-9 and J usage is TRBJ1-3; D gene ambiguous. Trimming removed 5 bases at V and 0 bases at J, with 14 bases between. Germline V gene lookup returns CDR1 SEHNR and CDR2 FQNEAQ (reference sequence). This CDR3 has 16 amino acids.

This CDR3 is CASSPGRRGAVYEQYF. The CDR3 coding sequence is TGTGCCAGTAGCCCAGGTCGACGCGGGGCAGTCTACGAGCAGTACTTC. The rearrangement joins TRBV19 to TRBJ2-7; D is perhaps TRBD2 (6 bases). The germline CDR1 and CDR2 sequences are LNHDA and SQIVND (reference sequence). CDR3 length equals 16 residues. V lost 6 bases and J 3 bases, leaving 21 bases between the germline ends.

V is TRBV29-1 and J is TRBJ2-3; TRBD2 matches at 10 bases. CDR3 size: 17 residues. V was pared by 2 bases and J by 6 bases, with 14 bases of the junction left unmatched. In germline, CDR1 is SQVTM, CDR2 ANQGSEA. The CDR3 loop is CSVERGSGRPLYDTQYF. CDR3 DNA: TGCAGCGTTGAAAGGGGTAGCGGGAGGCCATTGTACGATACGCAGTATTTT.

V and J are TRBV5-1 and TRBJ2-3; 14 bases are a match to TRBD2. This CDR3 is 16 amino acids long. V was pared by 0 bases and J by 5 bases, with 2 bases of the junction left unmatched. CDR1 and CDR2 from the germline V gene are SGHRS and YFSETQ. CDR3 nucleotides: TGCGCCAGCAGCTTGGGACTAGCGGGGGGGCAAGATACGCAGTATTTT. Protein sequence: CASSLGLAGGQDTQYF.

The chain couples TRBV10-2 to TRBJ1-2; D might be TRBD1 (6 bases). Germline CDR1 reads WSHSY; CDR2 reads SAAADI. The V gene lost 6 bases and the J gene lost 4 bases, with 21 bases spanning the gap. The CDR3 totals 16 residues. CDR3 coding DNA: TGCGCCAGCAGCCACCAGGGGCCAGCCGGGCCCTATGGCTACACCTTC. Amino acid sequence: CASSHQGPAGPYGYTF.

V is TRBV19 and J is TRBJ2-1, with 10 bases identical to TRBD1. CDR3 length: 18 amino acids. J lost 5 bases, V lost 3 bases, and 13 bases had no gene match. CDR1 is LNHDA and CDR2 is SQIVND in the germline V gene (reference sequence). The DNA for the CDR3 is TGTGCCAGTAGTATTGTGGGGGGACAGGGGAAGTTAGACAATGAGCAGTTCTTC. Protein: CASSIVGGQGKLDNEQFF.

This clone has only one observation. V gene TRBV9 combines with J gene TRBJ1-2, with 7 bases identical to TRBD1. This CDR3 comprises 16 residues. Germline CDR1 is SGDLS and CDR2 is YYNGEE. V was pared by 0 bases and J by 3 bases, with 8 bases of the junction left unmatched. The CDR3 loop reads CASSVGSTGTDYGYTF. CDR3 DNA: TGTGCCAGCAGCGTAGGATCAACCGGGACAGACTATGGCTACACCTTC. Together with reference TRBV9 and TRBJ1-2, the CDR3 gives the full variable domain: DSGVTQTPKHLITATGQRVTLRCSPRSGDLSVYWYQQSLDQGLQFLIQYYNGEERAKGNILERFSAQQFPDLHSELNLSSLELGDSALYFCASSVGSTGTDYGYTFGSGTRLTVV.

The rearrangement uses TRBV6-6 and TRBJ1-1; perhaps TRBD1 as D (6 bases). This CDR3 spans 16 amino acids. Trimming cost V 0 bases and J 5 bases, with 16 bases left between them. From germline, CDR1 is MNHNY and CDR2 SVGAGI (reference sequence). Here the CDR3 reads CASSYSETGLRTEAFF. Here the CDR3 DNA reads TGTGCCAGCAGTTACTCAGAGACAGGATTAAGAACTGAAGCTTTCTTT.

The J gene is TRBJ2-2, the V gene TRBV7-9; possible D gene TRBD2, 6 bases. This CDR3 has 16 amino acids. CDR1 SEHNR and CDR2 FQNEAQ come from the germline V gene (reference sequence). V lost 5 bases and J 8 bases, leaving 21 bases between the germline ends. The CDR3 bases are TGTGCCAGCAGCATCGACGGGGGAGGCCTCTTAGGGGAGCTGTTTTTT. Its translation is CASSIDGGGLLGELFF.

This clone has a single count. The rearrangement joins TRBV30 to TRBJ2-5, with 7 bases matching TRBD1. From germline, CDR1 is GTSNPN and CDR2 SVGIG (reference sequence). Losses at the gene ends were 2 bases for V and 7 bases for J; bases not matched to a gene: 7. The CDR3 extends over 13 amino acids. The CDR3 nucleotides are TGTGCCTGGAGTCGACAGGGCGAGGGGACCCAGTACTTC. Translation: CAWSRQGEGTQYF.

The chain recombines TRBV6-1 with TRBJ2-1; no reliable D call. CDR1 and CDR2 (germline): MNHNS, SASEGT. The CDR3 loop spans 16 amino acids. V shed 3 bases and J shed 5 bases, with 17 bases lying between them. This CDR3 is CASSELRGSRDNEQFF. CDR3 nucleotides: TGTGCCAGCAGTGAGTTACGAGGCAGCCGAGACAATGAGCAGTTCTTC.

The chain couples TRBV6-1 to TRBJ2-3; D might be TRBD1 (5 bases). V was clipped by 6 bases and J by 4 bases, with 17 bases between them. Germline V lookup: CDR1 MNHNS, CDR2 SASEGT. The CDR3 is made up of 15 amino acids. CDR3 loop: CASSIDGRVSDTQYF. The CDR3 DNA reads TGTGCCAGCAGCATAGACGGCAGGGTCTCAGATACGCAGTATTTT.